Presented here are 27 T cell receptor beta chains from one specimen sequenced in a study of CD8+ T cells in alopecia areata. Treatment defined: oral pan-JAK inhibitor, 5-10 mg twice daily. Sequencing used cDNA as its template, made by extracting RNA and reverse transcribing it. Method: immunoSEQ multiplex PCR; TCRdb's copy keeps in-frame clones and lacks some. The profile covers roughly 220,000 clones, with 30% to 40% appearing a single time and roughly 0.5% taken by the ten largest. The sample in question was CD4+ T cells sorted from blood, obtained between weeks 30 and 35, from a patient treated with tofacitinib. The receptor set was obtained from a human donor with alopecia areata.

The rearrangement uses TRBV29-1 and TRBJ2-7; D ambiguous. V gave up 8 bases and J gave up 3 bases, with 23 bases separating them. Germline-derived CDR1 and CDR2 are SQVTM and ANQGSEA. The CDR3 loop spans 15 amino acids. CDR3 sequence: CSPLCRTAIGYEQYF. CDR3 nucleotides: TGCAGCCCGTTGTGCCGGACCGCAATAGGCTACGAGCAGTACTTC.

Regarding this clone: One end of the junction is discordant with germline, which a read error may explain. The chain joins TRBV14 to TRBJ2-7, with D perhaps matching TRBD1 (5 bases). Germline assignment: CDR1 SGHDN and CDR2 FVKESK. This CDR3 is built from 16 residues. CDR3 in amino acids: CASSKEMTVSNYEQYF. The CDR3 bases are TGTGCCAGCAGCAAAGAGATGACAGTCTCTAACTACGAGCAGTACTTC.

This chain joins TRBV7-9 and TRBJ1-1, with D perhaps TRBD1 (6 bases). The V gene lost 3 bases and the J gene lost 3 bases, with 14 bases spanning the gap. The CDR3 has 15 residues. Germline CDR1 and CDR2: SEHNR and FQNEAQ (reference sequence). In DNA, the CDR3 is TGTGCCAGCAGCTTCCCCGAACAGGGCTACACTGAAGCTTTCTTT. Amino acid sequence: CASSFPEQGYTEAFF. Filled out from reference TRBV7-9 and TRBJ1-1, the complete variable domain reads DTGVSQNPRHKITKRGQNVTFRCDPISEHNRLYWYRQTLGQGPEFLTYFQNEAQLEKSRLLSDRFSAERPKGSFSTLEIQRTEQGDSAMYLCASSFPEQGYTEAFFGQGTRLTVV.

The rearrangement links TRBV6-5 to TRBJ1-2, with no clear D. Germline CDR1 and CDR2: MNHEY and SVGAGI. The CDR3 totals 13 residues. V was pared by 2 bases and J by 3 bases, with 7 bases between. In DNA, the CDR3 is TGTGCCAGCAGTTACGGCATCTACTATGGCTACACCTTC. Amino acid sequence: CASSYGIYYGYTF.

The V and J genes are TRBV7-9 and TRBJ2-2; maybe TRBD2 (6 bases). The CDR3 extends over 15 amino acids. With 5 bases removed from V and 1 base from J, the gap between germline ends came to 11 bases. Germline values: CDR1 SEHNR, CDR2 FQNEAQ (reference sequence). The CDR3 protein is CASSRLVMNTGELFF. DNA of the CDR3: TGTGCCAGCAGCCGACTAGTAATGAACACCGGGGAGCTGTTTTTT.

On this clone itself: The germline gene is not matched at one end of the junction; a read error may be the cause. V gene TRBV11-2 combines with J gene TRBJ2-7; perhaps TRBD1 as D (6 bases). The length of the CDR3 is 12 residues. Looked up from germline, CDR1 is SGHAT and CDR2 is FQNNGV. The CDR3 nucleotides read TGTGCCAGCAGCTTGTCCAAGACAGGCGCGAACTTC. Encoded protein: CASSLSKTGANF.

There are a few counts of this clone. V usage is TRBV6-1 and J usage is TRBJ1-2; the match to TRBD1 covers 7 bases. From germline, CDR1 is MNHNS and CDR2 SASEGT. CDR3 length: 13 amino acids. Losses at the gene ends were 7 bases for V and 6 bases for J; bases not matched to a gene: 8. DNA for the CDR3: TGTGCCAGCACCGGAAGGGACAGACATGGCTACACCTTC. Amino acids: CASTGRDRHGYTF.

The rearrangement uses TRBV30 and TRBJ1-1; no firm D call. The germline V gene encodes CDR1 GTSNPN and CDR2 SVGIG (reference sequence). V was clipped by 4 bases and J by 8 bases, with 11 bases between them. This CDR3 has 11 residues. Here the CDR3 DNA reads TGTGCCTGGAAAAGGGATCGCGAAGCTTTCTTT. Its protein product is CAWKRDREAFF. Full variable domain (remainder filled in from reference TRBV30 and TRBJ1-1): SQTIHQWPATLVQPVGSPLSLECTVEGTSNPNLYWYRQAAGRGLQLLFYSVGIGQISSEVPQNLSASRPQDRQFILSSKKLLLSDSGFYLCAWKRDREAFFGQGTRLTVV.

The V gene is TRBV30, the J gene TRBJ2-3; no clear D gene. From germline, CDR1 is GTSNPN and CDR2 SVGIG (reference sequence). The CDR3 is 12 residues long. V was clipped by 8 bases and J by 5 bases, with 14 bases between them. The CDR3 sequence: CARTMGLDTQYF. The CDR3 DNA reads TGTGCCCGCACGATGGGGTTAGATACGCAGTATTTT.

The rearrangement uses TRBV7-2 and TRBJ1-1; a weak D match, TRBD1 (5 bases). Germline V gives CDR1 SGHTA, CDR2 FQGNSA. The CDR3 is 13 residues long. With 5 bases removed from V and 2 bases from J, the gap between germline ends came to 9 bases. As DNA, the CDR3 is TGTGCCAGCAGCACACAGGTTAACACTGAAGCTTTCTTT. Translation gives CASSTQVNTEAFF.

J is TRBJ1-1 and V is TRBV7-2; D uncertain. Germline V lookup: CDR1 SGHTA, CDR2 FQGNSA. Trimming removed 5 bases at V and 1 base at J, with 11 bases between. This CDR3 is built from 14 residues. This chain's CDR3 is CASSPRRQNTEAFF. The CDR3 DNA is TGTGCCAGCAGCCCCCGTAGACAGAACACTGAAGCTTTCTTT.

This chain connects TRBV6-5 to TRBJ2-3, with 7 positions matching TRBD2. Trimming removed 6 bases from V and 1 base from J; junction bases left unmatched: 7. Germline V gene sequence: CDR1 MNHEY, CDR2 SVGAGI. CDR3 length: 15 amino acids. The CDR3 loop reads CASRGTAGGTDTQYF. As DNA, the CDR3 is TGTGCCAGCAGGGGTACGGCGGGGGGCACAGATACGCAGTATTTT.

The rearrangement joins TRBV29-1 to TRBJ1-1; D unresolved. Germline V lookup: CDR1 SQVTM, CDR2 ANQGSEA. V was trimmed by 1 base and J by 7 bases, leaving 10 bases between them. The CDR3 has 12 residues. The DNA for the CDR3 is TGCAGCGTTGAAGGGGTTTCGTATGAAGCTTTCTTT. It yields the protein CSVEGVSYEAFF. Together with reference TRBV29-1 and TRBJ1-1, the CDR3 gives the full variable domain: SAVISQKPSRDICQRGTSLTIQCQVDSQVTMMFWYRQQPGQSLTLIATANQGSEATYESGFVIDKFPISRPNLTFSTLTVSNMSPEDSSIYLCSVEGVSYEAFFGQGTRLTVV.

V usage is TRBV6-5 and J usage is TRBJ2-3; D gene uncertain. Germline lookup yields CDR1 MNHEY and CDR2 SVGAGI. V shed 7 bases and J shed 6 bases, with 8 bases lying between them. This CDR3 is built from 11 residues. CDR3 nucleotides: TGTGCCAGCACCAACGGGGATACGCAGTATTTT. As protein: CASTNGDTQYF.

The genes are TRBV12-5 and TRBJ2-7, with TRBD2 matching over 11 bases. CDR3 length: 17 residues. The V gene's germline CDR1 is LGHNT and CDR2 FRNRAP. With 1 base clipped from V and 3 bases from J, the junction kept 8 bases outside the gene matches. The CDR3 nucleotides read TGTGCTAGTGGTTTGGCCCCGCTAGCGGGAGGAATCTACGAGCAGTACTTC. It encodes CASGLAPLAGGIYEQYF. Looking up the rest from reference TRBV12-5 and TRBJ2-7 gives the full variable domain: DARVTQTPRHKVTEMGQEVTMRCQPILGHNTVFWYRQTMMQGLELLAYFRNRAPLDDSGMPKDRFSAEMPDATLATLKIQPSEPRDSAVYFCASGLAPLAGGIYEQYFGPGTRLTVT.

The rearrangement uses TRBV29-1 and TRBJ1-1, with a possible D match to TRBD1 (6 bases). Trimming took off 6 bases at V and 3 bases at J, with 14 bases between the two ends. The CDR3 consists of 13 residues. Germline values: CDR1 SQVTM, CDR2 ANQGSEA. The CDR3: CSVHREMDTEAFF. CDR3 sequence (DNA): TGCAGCGTCCACAGGGAAATGGACACTGAAGCTTTCTTT. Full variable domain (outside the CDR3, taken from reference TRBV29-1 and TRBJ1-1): SAVISQKPSRDICQRGTSLTIQCQVDSQVTMMFWYRQQPGQSLTLIATANQGSEATYESGFVIDKFPISRPNLTFSTLTVSNMSPEDSSIYLCSVHREMDTEAFFGQGTRLTVV.

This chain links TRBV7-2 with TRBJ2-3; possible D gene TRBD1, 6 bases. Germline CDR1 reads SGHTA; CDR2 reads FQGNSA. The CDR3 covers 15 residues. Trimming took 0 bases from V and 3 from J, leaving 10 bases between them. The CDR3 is CASSLAIGTTDTQYF. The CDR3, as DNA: TGTGCCAGCAGCTTAGCGATAGGGACAACAGATACGCAGTATTTT. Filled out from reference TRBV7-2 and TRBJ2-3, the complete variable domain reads GAGVSQSPSNKVTEKGKDVELRCDPISGHTALYWYRQSLGQGLEFLIYFQGNSAPDKSGLPSDRFSAERTGGSVSTLTIQRTQQEDSAVYLCASSLAIGTTDTQYFGPGTRLTVL.

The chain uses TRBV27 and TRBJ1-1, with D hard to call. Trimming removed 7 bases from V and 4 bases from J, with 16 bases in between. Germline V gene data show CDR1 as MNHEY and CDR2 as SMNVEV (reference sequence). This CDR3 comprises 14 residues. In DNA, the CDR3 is TGTGCCAGCAAAAAACGGGCCCTTGGCACTGAAGCTTTCTTT. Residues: CASKKRALGTEAFF.

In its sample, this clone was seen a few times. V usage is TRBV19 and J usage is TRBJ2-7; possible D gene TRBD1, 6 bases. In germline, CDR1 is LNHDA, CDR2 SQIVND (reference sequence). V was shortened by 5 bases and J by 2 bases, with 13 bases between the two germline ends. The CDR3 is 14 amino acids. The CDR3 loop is CASSDQGGTYEQYF. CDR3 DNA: TGTGCCAGTAGTGACCAAGGGGGAACCTACGAGCAGTACTTC.

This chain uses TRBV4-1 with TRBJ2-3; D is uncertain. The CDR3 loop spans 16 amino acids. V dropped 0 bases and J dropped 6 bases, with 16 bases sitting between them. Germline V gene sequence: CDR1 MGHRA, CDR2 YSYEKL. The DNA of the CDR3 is TGCGCCAGCAGCCAAGATCGAGAGGCCGGTTTGGATACGCAGTATTTT. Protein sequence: CASSQDREAGLDTQYF.

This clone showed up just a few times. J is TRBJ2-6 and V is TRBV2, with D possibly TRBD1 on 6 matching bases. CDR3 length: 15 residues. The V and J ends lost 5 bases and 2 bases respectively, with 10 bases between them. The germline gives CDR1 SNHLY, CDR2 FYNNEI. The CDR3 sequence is CASSPQGTGANVLTF. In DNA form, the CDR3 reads TGTGCCAGCAGTCCCCAGGGGACTGGGGCCAACGTCCTGACTTTC.

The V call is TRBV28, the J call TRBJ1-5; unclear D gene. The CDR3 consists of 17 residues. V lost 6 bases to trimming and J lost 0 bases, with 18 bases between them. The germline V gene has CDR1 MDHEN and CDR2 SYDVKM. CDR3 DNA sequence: TGTGCCAGCAGATTCTTCAGAGGGCCCCCTAGCAATCAGCCCCAGCATTTT. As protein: CASRFFRGPPSNQPQHF.

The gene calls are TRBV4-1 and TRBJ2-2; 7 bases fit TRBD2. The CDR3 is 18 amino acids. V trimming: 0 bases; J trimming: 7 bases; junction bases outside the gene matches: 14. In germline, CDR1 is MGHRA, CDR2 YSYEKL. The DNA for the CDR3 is TGCGCCAGCAGCCAAGATGGCCCTCGCGGGAGCTGGTTCGGGGAGCTGTTTTTT. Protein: CASSQDGPRGSWFGELFF.

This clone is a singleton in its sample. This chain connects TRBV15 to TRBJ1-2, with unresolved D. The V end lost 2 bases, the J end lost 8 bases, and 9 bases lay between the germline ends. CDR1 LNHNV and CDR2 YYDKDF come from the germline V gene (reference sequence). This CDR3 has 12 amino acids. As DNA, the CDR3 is TGTGCCACCAGCAGAATCGTGGAGGGCTACACCTTC. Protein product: CATSRIVEGYTF.

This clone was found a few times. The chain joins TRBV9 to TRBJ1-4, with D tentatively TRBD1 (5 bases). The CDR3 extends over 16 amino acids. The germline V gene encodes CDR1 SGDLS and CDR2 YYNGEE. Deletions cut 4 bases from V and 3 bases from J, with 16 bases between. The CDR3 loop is CASSPGTALSNEKLFF. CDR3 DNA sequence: TGTGCCAGCAGCCCAGGGACGGCCCTTTCTAATGAAAAACTGTTTTTT.

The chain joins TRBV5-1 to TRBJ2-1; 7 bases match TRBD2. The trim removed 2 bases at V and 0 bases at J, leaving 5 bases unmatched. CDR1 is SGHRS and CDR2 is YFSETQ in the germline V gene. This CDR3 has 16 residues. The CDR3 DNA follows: TGCGCCAGCAGCTTCCTAGCGGAACGCTCCTACAATGAGCAGTTCTTC. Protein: CASSFLAERSYNEQFF.

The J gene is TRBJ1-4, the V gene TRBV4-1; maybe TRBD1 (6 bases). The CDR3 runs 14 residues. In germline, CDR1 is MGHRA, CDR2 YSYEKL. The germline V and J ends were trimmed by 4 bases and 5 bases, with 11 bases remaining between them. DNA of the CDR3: TGCGCCAGCAGCCCCCGGGACACAAATGAAAAACTGTTTTTT. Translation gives CASSPRDTNEKLFF.